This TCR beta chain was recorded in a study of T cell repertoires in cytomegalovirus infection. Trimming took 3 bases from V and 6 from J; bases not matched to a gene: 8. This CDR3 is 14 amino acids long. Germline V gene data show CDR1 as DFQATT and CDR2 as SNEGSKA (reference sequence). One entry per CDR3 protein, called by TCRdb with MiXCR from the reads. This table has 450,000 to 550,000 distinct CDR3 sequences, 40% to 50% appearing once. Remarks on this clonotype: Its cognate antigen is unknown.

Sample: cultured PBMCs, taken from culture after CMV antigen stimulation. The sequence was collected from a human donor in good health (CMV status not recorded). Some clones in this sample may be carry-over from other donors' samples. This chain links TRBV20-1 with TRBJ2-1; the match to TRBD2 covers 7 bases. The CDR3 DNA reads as TGCAGTGCTAGTGCCGGGAGGCAAGGCAATGAGCAGTTCTTC. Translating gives CSASAGRQGNEQFF.